These 8 T cell receptor beta chains came from one sample sequenced in a study of cytomegalovirus exposure and HLA in healthy donors. The PCR ran on 60 Vbeta and 13 Jbeta primers. Profiled with immunoSEQ multiplex PCR; TCRdb holds only in-frame clones, not every one. The sample consists of about 150,000 clones, about 80% of them appearing once. The specimen was PBMCs. Every receptor here comes from a man aged 25 to 40 in good health.

This clone was detected only a few times. This rearrangement joins TRBV6-5 to TRBJ2-1; possibly TRBD2 for D (6 bases). The germline gives CDR1 MNHEY, CDR2 SVGAGI. The CDR3 runs 15 residues. V was shortened by 8 bases and J by 4 bases, with 18 bases between the two germline ends. The CDR3: CASAEGVEGYNEQFF. CDR3 sequence (DNA): TGTGCCAGCGCCGAAGGGGTGGAGGGGTACAATGAGCAGTTCTTC.

The CDR3 protein is CSVTPGANEKLFF. The DNA for the CDR3 is TGCAGCGTGACCCCAGGGGCTAATGAAAAACTGTTTTTT. The chain combines TRBV29-1 with TRBJ1-4; tentatively, D is TRBD1 (6 bases). The length of the CDR3 is 13 residues. Germline values: CDR1 SQVTM, CDR2 ANQGSEA. With 6 bases removed from V and 3 bases from J, the gap between germline ends came to 11 bases.

J is TRBJ2-1 and V is TRBV5-4, with D unresolved. The germline V gene has CDR1 SGHNT and CDR2 YYREEE (reference sequence). The length of the CDR3 is 12 residues. V gave up 3 bases and J gave up 14 bases, with 15 bases separating them. The CDR3 DNA follows: TGTGCCAGCAGCTCCCGAGCGCGTTCCGAGTTCTTC. Translating gives CASSSRARSEFF.

The CDR3, as DNA: TGTGCCAGCTCACGAACACAGGGTGGTGTCGGTGAAGCTTTCTTT. It specifies CASSRTQGGVGEAFF. The chain has TRBV18 and TRBJ1-1; tentative D call: TRBD1 (6 bases). Germline values: CDR1 KGHSH, CDR2 LQKENI. This CDR3 has 15 amino acids. With 4 bases removed from V and 7 bases from J, the gap between germline ends came to 19 bases.

The rearrangement joins TRBV23-1 to TRBJ2-3, with D maybe TRBD1 (5 bases). TRBV23-1 is an open reading frame whose function is uncertain. V was cut by 0 bases and J by 6 bases, with 13 bases left in between. This CDR3 is built from 15 residues. The CDR3 sequence is CASSQSAAPGDTQYF. The CDR3 region has the DNA TGCGCCAGCAGTCAATCTGCAGCGCCAGGGGATACGCAGTATTTT.

The chain links TRBV6-5 to TRBJ2-7, with D possibly TRBD2 on 6 matching bases. Deletions cut 10 bases from V and 5 bases from J, with 18 bases between. CDR1 is MNHEY, CDR2 SVGAGI, per germline. The CDR3 contains 13 residues. The CDR3 nucleotides are TGTGCCACTTTTGGATTCGGCGGGGACGAGCAGTACTTC. Its protein product is CATFGFGGDEQYF.

The V call is TRBV7-8, the J call TRBJ2-3, with 8 positions matching TRBD2. V gave up 1 base and J gave up 1 base; unmatched junction bases: 1. Per germline, CDR1 SGHVS and CDR2 FQNEAQ. This CDR3 has 15 amino acids. The CDR3 nucleotides read TGTGCCAGCAGCTTAGAACTAGCGGGCACAGATACGCAGTATTTT. The encoded protein is CASSLELAGTDTQYF.

The chain joins TRBV11-3 to TRBJ2-7, with D unclear. CDR3 length equals 12 residues. The V gene's germline CDR1 is SGHNT and CDR2 YENEEA. V was shortened by 4 bases and J by 6 bases, with 10 bases between the two germline ends. This chain's CDR3 is CASSYDSGEQYF. CDR3 bases: TGTGCCAGCAGCTACGACTCCGGCGAGCAGTACTTC.